The 21 T cell receptor beta chains below were found in one sample sequenced in a study of shared clonotypes between healthy human individuals. Using immunoSEQ multiplex PCR, the repertoire was profiled, and TCRdb retains in-frame clones only, with some absent. The table has about 1,500,000 clones, 96% seen once. Sequencing input: naive CD4+ T cells sorted from blood. Noted subset: CD45RA+ positively selected. These receptors all stem from a man aged 30 to 39 in good health.

The V gene is TRBV27, the J gene TRBJ2-7; TRBD1 is a possible D gene (6 bases). The V gene's germline CDR1 is MNHEY and CDR2 SMNVEV (reference sequence). Trimming took off 5 bases at V and 2 bases at J, with 13 bases between the two ends. The CDR3 runs to 14 residues. The CDR3 sequence: CASSPQGLPYEQYF. The CDR3 nucleotides read TGTGCCAGCAGTCCACAGGGTCTCCCCTACGAGCAGTACTTC.

The CDR3 DNA sequence: TGTGCCAGTACTCCCGGGACCAACTTTAATGAGCAGTTCTTC. Translated: CASTPGTNFNEQFF. The chain uses TRBV19 and TRBJ2-1, with D tentatively TRBD1 or TRBD2 (5 bases each). From germline, CDR1 is LNHDA and CDR2 SQIVND (reference sequence). This CDR3 region has 14 residues. V lost 7 bases, J lost 7 bases, and 17 bases lay in between.

A single count supports this clone. This chain links TRBV28 with TRBJ2-7; D perhaps matches TRBD2 (7 bases). CDR3 length: 17 residues. Germline V gene data show CDR1 as MDHEN and CDR2 as SYDVKM. V lost 3 bases, J lost 5 bases, and 23 bases lay in between. The CDR3 nucleotides are TGTGCCAGCAGTTTTCGTGGAGGGGGAGGGGTGGTCCACGAGCAGTACTTC. It codes for CASSFRGGGGVVHEQYF.

The chain uses TRBV6-6 and TRBJ2-2; possible D gene TRBD2, 5 bases. This CDR3 is 16 amino acids long. Germline assignment: CDR1 MNHNY and CDR2 SVGAGI (reference sequence). V lost 1 base and J 2 bases, leaving 11 bases between the germline ends. CDR3 residues: CASSYWLASNTGELFF. CDR3 DNA sequence: TGTGCCAGCAGTTACTGGCTAGCAAGTAACACCGGGGAGCTGTTTTTT.

The chain combines TRBV5-5 with TRBJ1-5, with D hard to call. CDR3 size: 14 residues. The ends were cut back, 0 bases at V and 3 bases at J, with 7 bases in the middle. From germline, CDR1 is SGHKS and CDR2 YYEKEE (reference sequence). The CDR3 DNA reads TGTGCCAGCAGCTTGGTACACCTCAATCAGCCCCAGCATTTT. Its translation: CASSLVHLNQPQHF.

With respect to this clone: This specimen includes other DNA sequences encoding the same CDR3. J is TRBJ2-7 and V is TRBV5-4, with D possibly matching TRBD2 (5 bases). CDR3 length: 15 residues. V dropped 3 bases and J dropped 2 bases, with 15 bases sitting between them. Germline-derived CDR1 and CDR2 are SGHNT and YYREEE (reference sequence). This CDR3 reads CASSSPAGRTYEQYF. The DNA of the CDR3 is TGTGCCAGCAGCTCCCCGGCGGGCCGGACCTACGAGCAGTACTTC.

The gene calls are TRBV5-4 and TRBJ2-3; D might be TRBD2 (6 bases). Germline V gene lookup returns CDR1 SGHNT and CDR2 YYREEE (reference sequence). Trimming left V 3 bases short and J 0 bases short, with 11 bases between. There are 15 residues in the CDR3. CDR3 DNA sequence: TGTGCCAGCAGCTCCGGCGGACTAAGCACAGATACGCAGTATTTT. Residues: CASSSGGLSTDTQYF.

The chain recombines TRBV10-3 with TRBJ1-5, with D uncertain. The length of the CDR3 is 13 residues. Germline V gene sequence: CDR1 ENHRY, CDR2 SYGVKD. Trimming shortened V by 2 bases and J by 6 bases, and 8 bases separated the two germline ends. The CDR3 DNA follows: TGTGCCATCAGTGAGGTATCGACTCAGCCCCAGCATTTT. Translated, it gives CAISEVSTQPQHF.

In this sample, this clone turned up a few times. This chain links TRBV19 with TRBJ2-2; D remains unclear. Germline values: CDR1 LNHDA, CDR2 SQIVND (reference sequence). This CDR3 contains 12 residues. The germline V and J ends were trimmed by 7 bases and 4 bases, with 7 bases remaining between them. CDR3 sequence: CASTGPTGELFF. CDR3 DNA sequence: TGTGCCAGTACTGGGCCCACCGGGGAGCTGTTTTTT. Full variable domain (rest looked up from reference TRBV19 and TRBJ2-2): DGGITQSPKYLFRKEGQNVTLSCEQNLNHDAMYWYRQDPGQGLRLIYYSQIVNDFQKGDIAEGYSVSREKKESFPLTVTSAQKNPTAFYLCASTGPTGELFFGEGSRLTVL.

The rearrangement joins TRBV2 to TRBJ2-5; 9 bases are shared with TRBD2. J gave up 2 bases and V 4 bases, and 5 bases lay outside the gene matches. Germline V gene sequence: CDR1 SNHLY, CDR2 FYNNEI. This CDR3 has 15 amino acids. CDR3 sequence: CASSGTSVEQETQYF. The CDR3 DNA follows: TGTGCCAGCAGTGGGACTAGCGTGGAACAAGAGACCCAGTACTTC.

V gene TRBV28 combines with J gene TRBJ2-1; TRBD2 matches 13 bases. This CDR3 is built from 15 residues. The germline V gene has CDR1 MDHEN and CDR2 SYDVKM. The trim removed 6 bases at V and 8 bases at J, leaving 7 bases unmatched. CDR3 DNA: TGTGCCAGCAGCCAACTAGCGGGAGGGCCGGATGAGCAGTTCTTC. This encodes CASSQLAGGPDEQFF.

V gene TRBV6-5 combines with J gene TRBJ2-5; D gene unclear. CDR1 is MNHEY and CDR2 is SVGAGI in the germline V gene. This CDR3 spans 11 amino acids. With 5 bases removed from V and 5 bases from J, the gap between germline ends came to 6 bases. The CDR3 protein is CASSEGETQYF. The CDR3 region has the DNA TGTGCCAGCAGTGAAGGGGAGACCCAGTACTTC.

The gene calls are TRBV5-1 and TRBJ2-6; D may be TRBD1 (5 bases). The germline V gene has CDR1 SGHRS and CDR2 YFSETQ. The CDR3 length is 17 residues. Trimming took off 0 bases at V and 1 base at J, with 11 bases between the two ends. The CDR3 protein is CASSLEVQGSGANVLTF. The CDR3 region has the DNA TGCGCCAGCAGCTTGGAGGTGCAGGGATCTGGGGCCAACGTCCTGACTTTC.

The CDR3 protein is CSPEVGATGELFF. As DNA, the CDR3 is TGCAGCCCTGAAGTGGGGGCCACCGGGGAGCTGTTTTTT. The rearrangement links TRBV29-1 to TRBJ2-2, with D maybe TRBD1 (6 bases). V lost 8 bases to trimming and J lost 4 bases, with 14 bases between them. Looked up from germline, CDR1 is SQVTM and CDR2 is ANQGSEA. The CDR3 length is 13 residues.

The chain combines TRBV6-5 with TRBJ2-2; 11 nucleotides align to TRBD2. V lost 6 bases and J lost 6; bases outside the gene matches: 3. The germline gives CDR1 MNHEY, CDR2 SVGAGI. The CDR3 covers 14 residues. The chain's CDR3 is CASSLSGRAGELFF. DNA of the CDR3: TGTGCCAGCAGCCTTAGCGGGAGGGCCGGGGAGCTGTTTTTT.

This rearrangement joins TRBV5-1 to TRBJ1-1; D remains ambiguous. Germline CDR1 is SGHRS and CDR2 is YFSETQ. The CDR3 length is 14 residues. V lost 0 bases, J lost 4 bases, and 10 bases lay in between. The CDR3 here is CASSLGVTGTEAFF. In DNA, the CDR3 is TGCGCCAGCAGCTTGGGGGTGACGGGCACTGAAGCTTTCTTT.

The chain joins TRBV10-2 to TRBJ1-1; a weak D match, TRBD1 (6 bases). This CDR3 is built from 17 residues. Germline lookup yields CDR1 WSHSY and CDR2 SAAADI. Trimming removed 0 bases at V and 6 bases at J, with 20 bases between. The CDR3 here is CASSESRPVRGVSEAFF. The CDR3 DNA reads TGCGCCAGCAGTGAGTCAAGACCCGTCAGGGGAGTATCTGAAGCTTTCTTT.

This clone was recorded once. V usage is TRBV5-1 and J usage is TRBJ1-4, with D possibly TRBD1 on 5 matching bases. V was trimmed by 3 bases and J by 2 bases, leaving 8 bases between them. Looked up from germline, CDR1 is SGHRS and CDR2 is YFSETQ. The CDR3 runs 14 residues. The CDR3 spells CASSSDTTNEKLFF. The CDR3 DNA is TGCGCCAGCAGCTCGGACACCACTAATGAAAAACTGTTTTTT.

Turning to this clone: In the same sample, other DNA sequences code for this CDR3. This chain joins TRBV6-6 and TRBJ2-1, with D tentatively TRBD1 (6 bases). CDR1 and CDR2 (germline): MNHNY, SVGAGI (reference sequence). Trimming removed 2 bases at V and 7 bases at J, with 6 bases between. CDR3 size: 12 residues. The CDR3 here is CASSYRGNEQFF. The CDR3 nucleotides are TGTGCCAGCAGTTACAGGGGGAATGAGCAGTTCTTC.

This clone was recorded once. The chain carries TRBV11-3 and TRBJ2-1; D is tentatively TRBD1 or TRBD2 (6 bases each). CDR3 length equals 16 residues. V shed 0 bases and J shed 7 bases, with 16 bases lying between them. CDR1 SGHNT and CDR2 YENEEA come from the germline V gene. The CDR3 DNA reads as TGTGCCAGCAGCTTAGATATATCAGGAGGGGGGAATGAGCAGTTCTTC. Its protein product is CASSLDISGGGNEQFF. Filled out from reference TRBV11-3 and TRBJ2-1, the complete variable domain reads EAGVVQSPRYKIIEKKQPVAFWCNPISGHNTLYWYLQNLGQGPELLIRYENEEAVDDSQLPKDRFSAERLKGVDSTLKIQPAELGDSAVYLCASSLDISGGGNEQFFGPGTRLTVL.

The chain combines TRBV9 with TRBJ2-5; D is possibly TRBD1 (6 bases). This CDR3 spans 13 amino acids. V lost 3 bases and J lost 3, with 9 bases in between. Germline lookup yields CDR1 SGDLS and CDR2 YYNGEE. The CDR3 nucleotides are TGTGCCAGCAGCGCCTCAGGGGAAGAGACCCAGTACTTC. It yields the protein CASSASGEETQYF. The variable domain in full, with the rest retrieved from reference TRBV9 and TRBJ2-5, is DSGVTQTPKHLITATGQRVTLRCSPRSGDLSVYWYQQSLDQGLQFLIQYYNGEERAKGNILERFSAQQFPDLHSELNLSSLELGDSALYFCASSASGEETQYFGPGTRLLVL.